This TCR beta chain emerged from a study of blood T cell repertoires in COVID-19. About the research overall: The study drew acute and convalescent COVID-19 samples from the United States, Italy and Spain. From T cells, B-cell-depleted T cells, or PBMCs came the material, which was cDNA or gDNA.

Patients of the Seattle cohort, enrolled during active infection, were followed longitudinally. Study processing details: Researchers report that nucleated cell counts were estimated from reference gene primer amplification. The method was immunoSEQ multiplex PCR; TCRdb's version includes in-frame clones alone and lacks a portion of them. V and J calls and clone size come straight from that table; D and trimming were deduced from the DNA. This sample carries under 200,000 clones, around 83% of them seen once, and the ten largest clones take more than 5%. The germline CDR1 and CDR2 sequences are MRHNA and SNTAGT. Trimming stripped 4 bases from V and 4 bases from J, with 8 bases between. The CDR3 length is 13 residues.

The sequencing input was peripheral blood. J is TRBJ2-1 and V is TRBV6-4, with D uncertain. This sequence originates from a woman in her fifties or sixties with COVID-19, enrolled during active disease. CDR3 nucleotide sequence: TGTGCCAGCAGTGCTTATTATTACAATGAGCAGTTCTTC. Translating gives CASSAYYYNEQFF.